This T cell receptor (beta chain) came from a study of a mutant IDH1 vaccine in newly diagnosed glioma (dated by TCRdb to the early 2020s). For context, the study as a whole: Vaccination began 4-6 weeks after radiotherapy alone, or alongside temozolomide cycles in the chemotherapy-containing groups. Of the roughly 32 treated patients, 62.5% were male and about 40% were female, and a mean age of 40.4 years was recorded. Prior to enrollment, patients had been given standard therapy consisting of radiotherapy alone, temozolomide alone, or radiochemotherapy with temozolomide, with the combination given to most patients. The week-35 safety follow-up was designated visit V12, and the week-47 end of study was designated visit V13. Peripheral blood was collected at six visits: V03 (baseline), V05, V07, V10, V12 and V13. For exploratory analyses, longitudinal TCRB deep sequencing was carried out in 25 treated patients wherever samples were available. General study outcomes and caveats: Selection of PBMC samples for TCRB deep sequencing was based on availability. Pseudoprogression seemed to be unrelated to changes in the top peripheral T cell clonotypes found by TCRB sequencing. Across multiple MHC alleles, vaccine-induced immune responses were seen in more than 80% of patients. According to the authors, sample limitations meant that analyses of patient blood samples could not be reproduced.

The library relied on the immunoSEQ multiplex PCR assay. The hsTCRB Kit was used according to the manufacturer's protocol to amplify rearranged TCR beta chain sequences. An Illumina MiSeq was used to sequence the TCRB libraries. Turning to the authors' computational methods: Demultiplexing, trimming and gene mapping were performed with the kit vendor's proprietary platform. TCRdb took this table from immuneACCESS and kept in-frame rearrangements with V and J called. Such tables lack part of the clones; where checked against another copy, unresolved V genes explain under half of the gap, and the rest is unexplained. That table furnishes V, J and clone size, whereas the DNA furnished D and trimming. The sample table lists around 45,000 clones, 70% to 90% of them with a count of one. The biggest ten clones account for 5% to 7% of the sample. In light of the paper, this sample's time point label describes: week 35, safety follow-up. A 20-mer mutant IDH1 peptide at 300 micrograms in Montanide made up each vaccine dose, which was injected subcutaneously together with topical imiquimod. Patients were given eight vaccinations, in weeks 1, 3, 5, 7, 11, 15, 19 and 23, which matched visits V03 through V10. Newly diagnosed WHO grade 3 or 4 IDH1-mutant astrocytomas showing loss of nuclear ATRX were present in the donors. The samples were drawn from NOA16, a multicentre, single-arm, open-label phase I trial in Germany that tested a mutant IDH1 peptide vaccine in humans for the first time. Genomic DNA for TCRB sequencing was isolated from EDTA blood with the DNeasy Blood and Tissue Kit.

About this clone: Its antigen has not been determined. No base qualities exist here, and no much larger clone lies one base off it.

From cysteine to phenylalanine, the CDR3 is 14 amino acids long. Solely the CDR3 DNA is kept, with 42 bases framed from the first base. The germline V gene gives CDR1 as SGHTA and CDR2 as FQGNSA. V and J are trimmed by 5 bases and 5 bases, and the gene matches miss 8 bases of the junction. Here the sequenced sample was PBMCs, taken from a glioma patient whose treatment included an IDH1 peptide vaccine. The origin of this receptor is a woman in her 40s with glioma. The chain is assembled from TRBV7-2 and TRBJ2-5; 7 nucleotides in the junction match TRBD1. For the CDR3, the sequence is CASSGDRERETQYF. The DNA reads as follows: TGTGCCAGCAGCGGAGACAGGGAGCGGGAGACCCAGTACTTC.